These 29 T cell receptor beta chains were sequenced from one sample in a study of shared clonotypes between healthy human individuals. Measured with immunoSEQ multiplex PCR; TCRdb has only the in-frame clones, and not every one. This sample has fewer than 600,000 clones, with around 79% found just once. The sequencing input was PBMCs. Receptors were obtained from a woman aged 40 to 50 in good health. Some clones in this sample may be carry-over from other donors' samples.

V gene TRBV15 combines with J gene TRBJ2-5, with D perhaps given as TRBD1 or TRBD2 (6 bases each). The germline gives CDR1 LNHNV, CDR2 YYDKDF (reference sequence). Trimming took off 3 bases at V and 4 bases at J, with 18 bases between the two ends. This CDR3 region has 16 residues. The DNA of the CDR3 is TGTGCCACCAGCAGGGGTTCAATAGGGGGGATAGAGACCCAGTACTTC. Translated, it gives CATSRGSIGGIETQYF. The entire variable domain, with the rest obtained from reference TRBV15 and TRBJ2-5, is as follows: DAMVIQNPRYQVTQFGKPVTLSCSQTLNHNVMYWYQQKSSQAPKLLFHYYDKDFNNEADTPDNFQSRRPNTSFCFLDIRSPGLGDTAMYLCATSRGSIGGIETQYFGPGTRLLVL.

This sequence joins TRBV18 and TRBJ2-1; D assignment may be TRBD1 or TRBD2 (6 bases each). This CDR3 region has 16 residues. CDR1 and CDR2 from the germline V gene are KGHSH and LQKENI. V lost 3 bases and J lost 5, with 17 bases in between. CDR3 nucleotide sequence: TGTGCCAGCTCACCCCCTCAACGGGGGCGGGACAATGAGCAGTTCTTC. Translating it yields CASSPPQRGRDNEQFF.

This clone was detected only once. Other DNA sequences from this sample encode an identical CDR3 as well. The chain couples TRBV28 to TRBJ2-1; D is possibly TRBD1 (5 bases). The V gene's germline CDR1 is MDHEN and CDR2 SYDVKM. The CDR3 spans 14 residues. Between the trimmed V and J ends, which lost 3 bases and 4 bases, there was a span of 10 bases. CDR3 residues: CASSFAGSYNEQFF. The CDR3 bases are TGTGCCAGCAGTTTTGCAGGGTCATACAATGAGCAGTTCTTC.

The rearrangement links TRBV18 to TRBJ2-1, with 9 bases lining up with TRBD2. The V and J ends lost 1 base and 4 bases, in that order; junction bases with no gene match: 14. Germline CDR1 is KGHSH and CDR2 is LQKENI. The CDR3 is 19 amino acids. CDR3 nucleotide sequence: TGTGCCAGCTCACCACGACGCCCCTCCGGGACTAGCCTTTACAATGAGCAGTTCTTC. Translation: CASSPRRPSGTSLYNEQFF.

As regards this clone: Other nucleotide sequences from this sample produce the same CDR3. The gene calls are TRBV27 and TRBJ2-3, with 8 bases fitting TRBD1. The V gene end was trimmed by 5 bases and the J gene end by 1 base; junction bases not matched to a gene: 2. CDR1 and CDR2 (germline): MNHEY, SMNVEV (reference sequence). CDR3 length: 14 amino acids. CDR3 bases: TGTGCCAGCAGTCCGGGACAGGGCACAGATACGCAGTATTTT. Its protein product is CASSPGQGTDTQYF.

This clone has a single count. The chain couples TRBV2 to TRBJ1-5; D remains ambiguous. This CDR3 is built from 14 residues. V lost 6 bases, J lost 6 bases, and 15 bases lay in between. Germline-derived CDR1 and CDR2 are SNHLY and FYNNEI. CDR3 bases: TGTGCCAGCAGCGGCGATTCATTAGGTCAGCCCCAGCATTTT. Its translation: CASSGDSLGQPQHF.

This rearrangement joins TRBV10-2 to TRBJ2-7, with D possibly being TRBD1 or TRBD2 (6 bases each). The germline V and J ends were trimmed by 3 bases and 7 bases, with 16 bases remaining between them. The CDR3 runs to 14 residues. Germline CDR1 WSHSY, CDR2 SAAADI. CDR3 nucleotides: TGCGCCAGCAGTGACGGGGGCGCGGGTAGAGAGCAGTACTTC. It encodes CASSDGGAGREQYF.

The CDR3 sequence: CAARAWGSSYEQYF. The DNA for the CDR3 is TGTGCCGCGAGGGCATGGGGGAGCTCCTACGAGCAGTACTTC. V gene TRBV5-6 combines with J gene TRBJ2-7; D is tentatively TRBD1 or TRBD2 (5 bases each). V was trimmed by 10 bases and J by 0 bases, leaving 17 bases between them. CDR3 length equals 14 residues. Germline CDR1 and CDR2: SGHDT and YYEEEE.

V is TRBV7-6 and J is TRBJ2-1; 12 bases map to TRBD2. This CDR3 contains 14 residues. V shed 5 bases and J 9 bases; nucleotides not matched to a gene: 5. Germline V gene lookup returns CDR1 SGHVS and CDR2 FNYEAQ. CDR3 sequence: CASSTTSGSSEQFF. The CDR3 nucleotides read TGTGCCAGCAGCACGACTAGCGGGAGTAGTGAGCAGTTCTTC.

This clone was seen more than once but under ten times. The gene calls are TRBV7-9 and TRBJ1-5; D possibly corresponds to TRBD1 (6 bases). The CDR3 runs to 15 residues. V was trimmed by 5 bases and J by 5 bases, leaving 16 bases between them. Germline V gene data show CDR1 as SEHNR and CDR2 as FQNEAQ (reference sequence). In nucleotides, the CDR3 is TGTGCCAGCAGCCAAGATGAGGGGGGCCATCAGCCCCAGCATTTT. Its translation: CASSQDEGGHQPQHF.

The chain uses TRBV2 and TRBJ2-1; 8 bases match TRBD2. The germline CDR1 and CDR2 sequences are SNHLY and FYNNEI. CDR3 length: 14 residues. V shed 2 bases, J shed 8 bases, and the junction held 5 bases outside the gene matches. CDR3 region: CASSEKREYDEQFF. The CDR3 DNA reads TGTGCCAGCAGTGAAAAGCGGGAGTACGATGAGCAGTTCTTC.

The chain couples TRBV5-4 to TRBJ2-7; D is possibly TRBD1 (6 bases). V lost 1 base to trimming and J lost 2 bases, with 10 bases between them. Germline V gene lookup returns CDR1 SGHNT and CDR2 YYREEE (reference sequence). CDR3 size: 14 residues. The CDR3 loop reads CASSLNRAPYEQYF. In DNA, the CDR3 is TGTGCCAGCAGCTTGAACAGGGCCCCCTACGAGCAGTACTTC.

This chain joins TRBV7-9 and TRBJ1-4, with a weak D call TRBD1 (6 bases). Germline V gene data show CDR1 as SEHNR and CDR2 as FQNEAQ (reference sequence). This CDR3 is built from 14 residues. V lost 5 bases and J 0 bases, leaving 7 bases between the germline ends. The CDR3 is CASSRQATNEKLFF. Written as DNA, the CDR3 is TGTGCCAGCAGCCGACAGGCAACTAATGAAAAACTGTTTTTT.

This chain's CDR3 is CASSPNGDNEKLFF. The CDR3 bases are TGTGCCAGCTCCCCGAATGGAGATAATGAAAAACTGTTTTTT. This chain links TRBV18 with TRBJ1-4, with no clear D. Trimming pared 6 bases from V and 4 bases from J, leaving 12 bases between. CDR3 length: 14 amino acids. Germline loops: CDR1 KGHSH, CDR2 LQKENI.

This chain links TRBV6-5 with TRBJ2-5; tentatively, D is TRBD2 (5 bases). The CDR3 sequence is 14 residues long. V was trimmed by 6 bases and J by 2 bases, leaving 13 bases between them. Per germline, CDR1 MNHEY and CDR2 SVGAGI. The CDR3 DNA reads TGTGCCAGCAGGTTATCCAGCGGACAAGAGACCCAGTACTTC. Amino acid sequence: CASRLSSGQETQYF.

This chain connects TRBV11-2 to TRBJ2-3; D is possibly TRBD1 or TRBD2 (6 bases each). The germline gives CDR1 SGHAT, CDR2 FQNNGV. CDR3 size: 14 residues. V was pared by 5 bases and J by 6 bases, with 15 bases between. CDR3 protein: CASSKGGRFDTQYF. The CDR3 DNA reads TGTGCCAGCAGCAAGGGGGGACGGTTCGATACGCAGTATTTT. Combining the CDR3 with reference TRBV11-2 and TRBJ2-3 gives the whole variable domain EAGVAQSPRYKIIEKRQSVAFWCNPISGHATLYWYQQILGQGPKLLIQFQNNGVVDDSQLPKDRFSAERLKGVDSTLKIQPAKLEDSAVYLCASSKGGRFDTQYFGPGTRLTVL.

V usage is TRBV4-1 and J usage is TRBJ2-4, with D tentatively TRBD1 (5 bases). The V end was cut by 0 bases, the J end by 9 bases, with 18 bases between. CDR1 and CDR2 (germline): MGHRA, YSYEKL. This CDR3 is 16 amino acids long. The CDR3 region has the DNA TGCGCCAGCAGCCAAGATGGGTCAGGGAAGTTCGGCATTCAGTACTTC. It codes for CASSQDGSGKFGIQYF.

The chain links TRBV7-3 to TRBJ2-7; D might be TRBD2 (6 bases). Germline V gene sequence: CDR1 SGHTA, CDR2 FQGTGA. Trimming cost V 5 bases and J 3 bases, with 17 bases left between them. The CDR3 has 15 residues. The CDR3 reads CASSLGASEIYEQYF. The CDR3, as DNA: TGTGCCAGCAGCCTCGGGGCTAGCGAAATCTACGAGCAGTACTTC. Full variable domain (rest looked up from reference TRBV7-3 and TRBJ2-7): GAGVSQTPSNKVTEKGKYVELRCDPISGHTALYWYRQSLGQGPEFLIYFQGTGAADDSGLPNDRFFAVRPEGSVSTLKIQRTERGDSAVYLCASSLGASEIYEQYFGPGTRLTVT.

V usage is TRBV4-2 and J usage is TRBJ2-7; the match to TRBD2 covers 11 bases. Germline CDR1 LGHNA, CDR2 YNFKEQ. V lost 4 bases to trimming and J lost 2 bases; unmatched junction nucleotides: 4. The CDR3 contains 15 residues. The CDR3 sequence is CASSPGLAETYEQYF. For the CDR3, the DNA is TGTGCCAGCAGCCCGGGACTAGCGGAAACCTACGAGCAGTACTTC.

The CDR3 region is CASSPLGQGGNEQFF. The CDR3 DNA follows: TGCGCCAGCAGCCCTCTGGGGCAGGGTGGCAATGAGCAGTTCTTC. The gene calls are TRBV5-1 and TRBJ2-1; possible D gene TRBD1, 5 bases. Trimming cost V 4 bases and J 6 bases, with 17 bases left between them. This CDR3 contains 15 residues. CDR1 and CDR2 (germline): SGHRS, YFSETQ.

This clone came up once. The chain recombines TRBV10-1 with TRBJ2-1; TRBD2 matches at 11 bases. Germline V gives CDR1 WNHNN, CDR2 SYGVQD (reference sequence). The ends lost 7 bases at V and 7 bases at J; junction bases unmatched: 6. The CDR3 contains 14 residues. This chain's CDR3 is CASKASGRFNEQFF. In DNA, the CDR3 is TGCGCCAGCAAGGCTAGCGGGAGGTTTAATGAGCAGTTCTTC.

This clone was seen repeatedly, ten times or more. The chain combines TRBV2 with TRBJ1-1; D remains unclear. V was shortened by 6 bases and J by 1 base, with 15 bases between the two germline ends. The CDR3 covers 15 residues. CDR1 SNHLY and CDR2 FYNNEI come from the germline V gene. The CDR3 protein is CASRVGLIQNTEAFF. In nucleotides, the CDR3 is TGTGCCAGCAGGGTGGGATTGATCCAGAACACTGAAGCTTTCTTT.

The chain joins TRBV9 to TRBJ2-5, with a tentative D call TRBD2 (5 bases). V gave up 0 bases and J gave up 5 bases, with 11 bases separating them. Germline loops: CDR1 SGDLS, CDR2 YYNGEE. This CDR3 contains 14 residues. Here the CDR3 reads CASSVAPSRETQYF. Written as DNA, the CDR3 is TGTGCCAGCAGCGTAGCCCCTAGCCGGGAGACCCAGTACTTC.

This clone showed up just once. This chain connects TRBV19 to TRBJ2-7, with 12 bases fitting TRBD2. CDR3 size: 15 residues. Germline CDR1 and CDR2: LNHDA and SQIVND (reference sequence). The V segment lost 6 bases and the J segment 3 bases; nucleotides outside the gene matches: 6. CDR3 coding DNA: TGTGCCAGTAGGAGTAGGACTAGCGGGGTCTACGAGCAGTACTTC. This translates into CASRSRTSGVYEQYF.

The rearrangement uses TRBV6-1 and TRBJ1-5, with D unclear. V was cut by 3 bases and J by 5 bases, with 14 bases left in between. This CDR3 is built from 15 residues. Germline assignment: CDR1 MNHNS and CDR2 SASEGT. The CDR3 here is CASSDSIGVHQPQHF. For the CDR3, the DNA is TGTGCCAGCAGTGACTCGATCGGGGTCCATCAGCCCCAGCATTTT.

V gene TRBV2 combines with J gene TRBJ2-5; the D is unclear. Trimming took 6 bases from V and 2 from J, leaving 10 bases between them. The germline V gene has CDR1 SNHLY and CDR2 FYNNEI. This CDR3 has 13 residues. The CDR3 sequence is CASRVSRQETQYF. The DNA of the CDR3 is TGTGCCAGCAGGGTTAGCAGACAAGAGACCCAGTACTTC.

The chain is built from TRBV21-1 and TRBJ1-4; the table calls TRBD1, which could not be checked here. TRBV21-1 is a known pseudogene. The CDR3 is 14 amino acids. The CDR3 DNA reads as TGTGCCAGCAGCCGACACGCGAATAATGAAAAACTGTTTTTT. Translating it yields CASSRHANNEKLFF.

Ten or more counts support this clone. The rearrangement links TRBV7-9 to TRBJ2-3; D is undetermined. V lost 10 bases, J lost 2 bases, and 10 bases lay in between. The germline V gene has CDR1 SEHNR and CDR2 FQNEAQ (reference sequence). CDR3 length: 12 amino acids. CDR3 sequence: CATTRSTDTQYF. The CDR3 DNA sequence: TGTGCCACCACCAGGTCCACAGATACGCAGTATTTT.

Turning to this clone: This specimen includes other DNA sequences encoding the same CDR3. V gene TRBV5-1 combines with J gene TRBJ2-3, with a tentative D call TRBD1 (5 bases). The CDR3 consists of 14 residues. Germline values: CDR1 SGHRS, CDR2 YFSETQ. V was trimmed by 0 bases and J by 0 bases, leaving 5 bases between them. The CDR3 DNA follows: TGCGCCAGCAGCTTGGGGACAAGCACAGATACGCAGTATTTT. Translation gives CASSLGTSTDTQYF.